Listed below are T cell receptor beta chains from one sample, sequenced in a study of blood T cell repertoires in COVID-19. Here immunoSEQ multiplex PCR was the method, and the copy in TCRdb shows in-frame clones only, minus some. The table includes some 180,000 clones, more than 70% detected once. Sequencing input: peripheral blood. Every receptor here comes from a man aged 50 to 60 who had recovered from COVID-19. Both conserved end residues are part of each CDR3. A D gene is named only where the DNA matches it firmly. Some rows have no size entry. The others give once, few or many, or a class for an expanded clone.

j_call v_call clone_size d_call cdr3_nt cdr3_aa
TRBJ2-1 TRBV5-6 NA NA TGTGCCAGCAGCGGCAGGGCGAGCTCCTACAATGAGCAGTTCTTC CASSGRASSYNEQFF
TRBJ2-1 TRBV6-2/TRBV6-3 NA TRBD2 TGTGCCAGCAGTTACTCGAAGCTAGCGGGGGCCACCTACAATGAGCAGTTCTTC CASSYSKLAGATYNEQFF
TRBJ2-7 TRBV5-1 once NA TGCGCCAGCAGCAGAGAGCGGGCCACCTACGAGCAGTACTTC CASSRERATYEQYF
TRBJ1-1 TRBV19 NA NA TGTGCCAGTAGTACCACCGGGACACGACTTCATGAAGCTTTCTTT CASSTTGTRLHEAFF
TRBJ1-2 TRBV5-4 NA NA TGTGCCAGCAGGGGAGGGGGCTATGGCTACACCTTC CASRGGGYGYTF
TRBJ1-3 TRBV7-9 NA TRBD1 TGTGCCAGCGCCTTAATCGTTACAGGGGCGGGCGACACCATATATTTT CASALIVTGAGDTIYF
TRBJ2-3 TRBV18 NA TRBD2 TGTGCCAGCTCCGGGACTAGCGCTTCAGATACGCAGTATTTT CASSGTSASDTQYF
TRBJ1-3 TRBV6-5 NA NA TGTGCCAGCAGTTACGACGGAGGCTCTGGAAACACCATATATTTT CASSYDGGSGNTIYF
TRBJ2-2 TRBV7-8 NA NA TGTGCCAGCAGCTTAACAAGCTCAACGGCGGCGAACACCGGGGAGCTGTTTTTT CASSLTSSTAANTGELFF
TRBJ1-2 TRBV6-5 NA TRBD1 TGTGCCAGCAGACCAAGGGGACAGGCGACCTATGGCTACACCTTC CASRPRGQATYGYTF
TRBJ2-7 TRBV5-1 NA NA TGCGCCAGCAGCTTGGTCAGGCAGAACGAGCAGTACTTC CASSLVRQNEQYF
TRBJ1-4 TRBV6-2/TRBV6-3 NA TRBD1 TGTGCCAGCAGTTACTCGACAGGGGTCAATGAAAAACTGTTTTTT CASSYSTGVNEKLFF
TRBJ2-5 TRBV19 NA NA TGTGCCAGTGCGGGATCTCCTTCGGAGACCCAGTACTTC CASAGSPSETQYF